Listed below are T cell receptor beta chains from one sample, sequenced in a study of cytomegalovirus exposure and HLA in healthy donors. Produced via immunoSEQ multiplex PCR; TCRdb's table is partial and in-frame only. The table has over 200,000 clones, more than 60% seen once; the top ten hold 1.8%. The specimen was PBMCs. The receptors derive from a woman in her 30s in good health and CMV-seronegative. Each CDR3 is given with its conserved first and last residue. The order of the fields is D gene, V gene, clone size, J gene, CDR3 protein, CDR3 DNA. D genes are given only for firm matches. Rows give clone size only sometimes, using once, few, many, or a class for an expanded clone.

>TRBD2|TRBV29-1|few|TRBJ2-2
CSVLSGTNTGELFF
TGCAGCGTCCTTAGCGGGACGAACACCGGGGAGCTGTTTTTT
>NA|TRBV7-7|NA|TRBJ1-2
CASSLALGASGYTF
TGTGCTAGCAGCTTAGCTTTAGGGGCGTCCGGCTACACCTTC
>NA|TRBV5-1|NA|TRBJ1-1
CASSLGGLETEAFF
TGCGCCAGCAGCTTGGGGGGGCTAGAAACTGAAGCTTTCTTT
>NA|TRBV4-2|NA|TRBJ1-4
CASSQGTARRGEKLFF
TGTGCCAGCAGCCAAGGAACCGCGAGGCGAGGAGAAAAACTGTTTTTT
>NA|TRBV30|NA|TRBJ1-5
CAWSVMGHEPQHF
TGTGCCTGGAGTGTAATGGGCCACGAGCCCCAGCATTTT
>NA|TRBV9|NA|TRBJ2-2
CASSRTGVNTGELFF
TGTGCCAGCAGCCGAACAGGAGTTAACACCGGGGAGCTGTTTTTT
>NA|TRBV6-5|few|TRBJ2-7
CASSTVYEQYF
TGTGCCAGCAGTACGGTCTACGAGCAGTACTTC
>TRBD2|TRBV7-9|once|TRBJ2-3
CASSYSGASTDTQYF
TGTGCCAGCAGCTACAGCGGGGCTAGCACAGATACGCAGTATTTT
>NA|TRBV6-5|NA|TRBJ1-6
CASSWGREDSPLHF
TGTGCCAGCAGTTGGGGCAGGGAAGACTCACCCCTCCACTTT
>TRBD1|TRBV6-5|few|TRBJ1-4
CASSRQGGNEKLFF
TGTGCCAGCAGTCGACAGGGCGGGAATGAAAAACTGTTTTTT
>TRBD2|TRBV29-1|NA|TRBJ2-1
CSVEGLASSSYNEQFF
TGCAGCGTTGAGGGACTAGCGTCAAGCTCCTACAATGAGCAGTTCTTC
>TRBD2|TRBV6-1|NA|TRBJ2-7
CASSEWAGGPTYEQYF
TGTGCCAGCAGTGAATGGGCGGGGGGCCCTACCTACGAGCAGTACTTC
>NA|TRBV6-6|NA|TRBJ1-4
CAISEAGSEKLFF
TGTGCCATCAGTGAGGCCGGTTCCGAAAAACTGTTTTTT
>NA|TRBV5-1|NA|TRBJ2-1
CASSGQGPYNEQFF
TGCGCCAGCAGCGGGCAGGGTCCCTACAATGAGCAGTTCTTC
>TRBD1|TRBV5-4|NA|TRBJ2-7
CASSLGTGGYYEQYF
TGTGCCAGCAGCCTAGGGACAGGGGGCTACTACGAGCAGTACTTC
>TRBD1|TRBV6-4|NA|TRBJ2-2
CASSATGDTGELFF
TGTGCCAGCAGTGCGACAGGGGACACCGGGGAGCTGTTTTTT
>NA|TRBV18|NA|TRBJ2-5
CASSPLPGAWGKETQYF
TGTGCCAGCTCACCACTCCCTGGGGCTTGGGGTAAAGAGACCCAGTACTTC